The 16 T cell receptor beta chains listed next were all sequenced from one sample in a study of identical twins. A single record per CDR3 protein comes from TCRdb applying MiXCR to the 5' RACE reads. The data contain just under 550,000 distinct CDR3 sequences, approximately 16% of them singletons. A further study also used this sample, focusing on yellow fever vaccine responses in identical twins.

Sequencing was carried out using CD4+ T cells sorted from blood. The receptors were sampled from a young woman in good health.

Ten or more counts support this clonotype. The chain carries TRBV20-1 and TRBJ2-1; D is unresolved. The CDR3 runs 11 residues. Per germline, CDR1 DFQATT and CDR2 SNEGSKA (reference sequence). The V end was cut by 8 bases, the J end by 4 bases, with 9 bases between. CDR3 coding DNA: TGCAGTCCGGTGGGGTACAATGAGCAGTTCTTC. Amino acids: CSPVGYNEQFF.

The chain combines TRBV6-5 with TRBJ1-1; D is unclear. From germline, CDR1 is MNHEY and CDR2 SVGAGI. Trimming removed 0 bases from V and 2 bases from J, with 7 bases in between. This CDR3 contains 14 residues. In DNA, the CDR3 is TGTGCCAGCAGTTACTCGCCGGCTAACACTGAAGCTTTCTTT. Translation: CASSYSPANTEAFF.

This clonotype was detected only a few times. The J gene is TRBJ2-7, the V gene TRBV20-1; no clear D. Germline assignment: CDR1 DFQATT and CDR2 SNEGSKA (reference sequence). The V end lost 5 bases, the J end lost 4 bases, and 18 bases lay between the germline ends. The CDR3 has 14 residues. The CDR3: CSAQRSLAEYEQYF. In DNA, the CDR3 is TGCAGTGCTCAGAGGTCCTTAGCAGAGTACGAGCAGTACTTC.

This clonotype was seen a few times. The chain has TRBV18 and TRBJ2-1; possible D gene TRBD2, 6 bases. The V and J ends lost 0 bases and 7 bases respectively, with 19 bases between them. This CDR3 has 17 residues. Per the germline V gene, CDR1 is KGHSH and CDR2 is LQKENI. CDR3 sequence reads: CASSPPFGGSRGNEQFF. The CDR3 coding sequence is TGTGCCAGCTCACCACCGTTCGGAGGCTCTCGGGGGAATGAGCAGTTCTTC.

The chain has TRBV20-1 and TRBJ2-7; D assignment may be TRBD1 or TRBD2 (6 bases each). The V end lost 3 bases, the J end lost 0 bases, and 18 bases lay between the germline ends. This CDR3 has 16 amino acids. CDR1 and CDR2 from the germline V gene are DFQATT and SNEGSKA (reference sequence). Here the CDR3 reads CSASDGGGGTSYEQYF. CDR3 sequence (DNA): TGCAGTGCTAGCGACGGTGGAGGGGGGACCTCCTACGAGCAGTACTTC.

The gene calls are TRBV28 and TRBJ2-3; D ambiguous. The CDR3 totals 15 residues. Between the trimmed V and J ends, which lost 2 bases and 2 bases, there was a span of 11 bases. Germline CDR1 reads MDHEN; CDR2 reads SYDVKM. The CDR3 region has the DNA TGTGCCAGCAGTTTACCACCCTCCATCACAGATACGCAGTATTTT. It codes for CASSLPPSITDTQYF.

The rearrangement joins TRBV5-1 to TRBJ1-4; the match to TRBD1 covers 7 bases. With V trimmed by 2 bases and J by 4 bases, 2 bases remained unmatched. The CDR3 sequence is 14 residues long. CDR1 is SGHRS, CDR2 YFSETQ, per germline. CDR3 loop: CASSFGTDNEKLFF. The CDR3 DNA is TGCGCCAGCAGCTTCGGGACAGATAATGAAAAACTGTTTTTT.

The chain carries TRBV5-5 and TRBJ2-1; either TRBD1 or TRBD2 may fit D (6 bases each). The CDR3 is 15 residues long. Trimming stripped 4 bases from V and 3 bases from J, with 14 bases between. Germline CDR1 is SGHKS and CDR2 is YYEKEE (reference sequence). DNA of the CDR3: TGTGCCAGCAGCCCCTCGGGGGCCCGCTACAATGAGCAGTTCTTC. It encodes CASSPSGARYNEQFF.

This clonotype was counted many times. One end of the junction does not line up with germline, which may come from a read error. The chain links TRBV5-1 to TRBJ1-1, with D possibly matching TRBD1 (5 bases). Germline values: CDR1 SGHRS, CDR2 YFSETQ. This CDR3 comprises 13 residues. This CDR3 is CASSLGRDTEAFF. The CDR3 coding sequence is TGTGCCAGCAGTTTGGGACGGGACACTGAAGCTTTCTTT.

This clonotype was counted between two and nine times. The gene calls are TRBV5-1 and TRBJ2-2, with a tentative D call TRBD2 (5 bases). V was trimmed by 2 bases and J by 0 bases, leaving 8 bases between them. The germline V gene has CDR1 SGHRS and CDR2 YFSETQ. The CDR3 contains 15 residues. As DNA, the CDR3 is TGCGCCAGCAGCTTTAACGGGGCGAACACCGGGGAGCTGTTTTTT. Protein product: CASSFNGANTGELFF.

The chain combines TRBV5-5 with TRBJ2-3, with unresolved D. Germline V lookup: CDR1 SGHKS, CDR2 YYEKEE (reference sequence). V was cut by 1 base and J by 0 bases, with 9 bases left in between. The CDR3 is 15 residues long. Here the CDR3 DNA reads TGTGCCAGCAGCTTGTGGCAGAAGAGCACAGATACGCAGTATTTT. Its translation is CASSLWQKSTDTQYF.

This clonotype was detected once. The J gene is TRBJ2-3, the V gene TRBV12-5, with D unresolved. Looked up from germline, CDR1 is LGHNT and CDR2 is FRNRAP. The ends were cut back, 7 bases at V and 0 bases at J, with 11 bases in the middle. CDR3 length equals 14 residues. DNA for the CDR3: TGTGCTAGTGCCTCCTTGTCTAGCACAGATACGCAGTATTTT. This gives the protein CASASLSSTDTQYF.

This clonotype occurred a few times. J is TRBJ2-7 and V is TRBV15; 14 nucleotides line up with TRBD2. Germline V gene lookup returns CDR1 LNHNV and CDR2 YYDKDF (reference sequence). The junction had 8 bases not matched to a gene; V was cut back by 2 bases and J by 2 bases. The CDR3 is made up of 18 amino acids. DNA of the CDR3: TGTGCCACCAGCAGATCAGGACTAGCGGGAGGACCCACCTACGAGCAGTACTTC. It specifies CATSRSGLAGGPTYEQYF. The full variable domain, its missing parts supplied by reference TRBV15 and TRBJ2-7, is DAMVIQNPRYQVTQFGKPVTLSCSQTLNHNVMYWYQQKSSQAPKLLFHYYDKDFNNEADTPDNFQSRRPNTSFCFLDIRSPGLGDTAMYLCATSRSGLAGGPTYEQYFGPGTRLTVT.

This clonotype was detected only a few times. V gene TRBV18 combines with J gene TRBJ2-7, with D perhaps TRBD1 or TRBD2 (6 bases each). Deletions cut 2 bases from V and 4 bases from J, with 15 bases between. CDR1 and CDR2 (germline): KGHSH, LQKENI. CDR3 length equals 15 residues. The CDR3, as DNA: TGTGCCAGCTCACCAGGACAGCGGGCTACGTACGAGCAGTACTTC. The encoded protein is CASSPGQRATYEQYF.

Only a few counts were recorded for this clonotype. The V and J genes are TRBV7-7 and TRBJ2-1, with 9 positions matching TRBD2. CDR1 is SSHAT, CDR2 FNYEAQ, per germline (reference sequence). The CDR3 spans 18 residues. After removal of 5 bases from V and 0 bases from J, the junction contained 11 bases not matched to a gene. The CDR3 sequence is CASSPRISGGSSYNEQFF. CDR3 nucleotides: TGTGCCAGCAGCCCTAGGATTAGCGGGGGAAGCTCCTACAATGAGCAGTTCTTC.

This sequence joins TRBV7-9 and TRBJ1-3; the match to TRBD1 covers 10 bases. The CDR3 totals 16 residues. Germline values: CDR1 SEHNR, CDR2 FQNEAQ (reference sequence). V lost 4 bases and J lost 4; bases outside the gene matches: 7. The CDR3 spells CASSWTGGISGNTIYF. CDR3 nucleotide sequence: TGTGCCAGCAGCTGGACAGGGGGAATCTCCGGAAACACCATATATTTT. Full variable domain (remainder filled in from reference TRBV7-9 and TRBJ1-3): DTGVSQNPRHKITKRGQNVTFRCDPISEHNRLYWYRQTLGQGPEFLTYFQNEAQLEKSRLLSDRFSAERPKGSFSTLEIQRTEQGDSAMYLCASSWTGGISGNTIYFGEGSWLTVV.